The entry below describes one T cell receptor beta chain. Its matching antigen is unknown. This CDR3 spans 15 amino acids. The ends lost 8 bases at V and 5 bases at J; junction bases unmatched: 7. The germline V gene has CDR1 SGHRS and CDR2 YFSETQ. Described treatment: approximately 18 received Ad26.COV2.S at low or high dose, single or two shots; 5 received placebo; per-sample allocation not given. Samples were taken on day 63 after the first vaccine or placebo injection. The source of the sample is a study of Ad26.COV2.S vaccination and SARS-CoV-2 variants. Study details: This donor came from the COV1001 trial of Ad26.COV2.S. Recipients of Ad26.COV2.S got it intramuscularly, once or twice 56 days apart. Notes on the study in general: Vaccine recipients had higher spike-specific TCR breadth than placebo recipients.

Assay used: immunoSEQ multiplex PCR; TCRdb lists only in-frame clones, some missing. The sample includes roughly 460,000 clones, nearly 90% of them seen just once. Here the sequenced sample was peripheral blood, taken in a trial of Ad26.COV2.S vaccine versus placebo. This receptor was taken from a person aged 18-65 years who received the Ad26.COV2.S COVID-19 vaccine or a placebo. The chain links TRBV5-1 to TRBJ2-1; TRBD2 aligns across 13 bases. DNA of the CDR3: TGCGCCAGACGGACTAGCGGGAGTTTCAACAATGAGCAGTTCTTC. It is translated as CARRTSGSFNNEQFF.